One and the same sample provided the 19 T cell receptor beta chains below, sequenced in a study of blood T cell repertoires in COVID-19 (dated by TCRdb to 2019 to 2021). Library construction relied on the immunoSEQ multiplex PCR assay. In TCRdb, the immuneACCESS table is reduced to in-frame sequences with V and J assigned. These tables do not hold every clone; where another copy was compared, an unresolved V gene accounts for under half, and the others remain unexplained. Recorded for this sample are hundreds of thousands of clones; about 85% of them occurred a single time. Approximately 7.5% of the sample comes from the top ten. Sequencing input: peripheral blood. These receptors were obtained from a man in his sixties who had recovered from COVID-19.

The chain carries TRBV5-1 and TRBJ1-1, with D perhaps matching TRBD1 (6 bases). V was cut by 1 base and J by 1 base, with 17 bases left in between. This CDR3 region has 17 residues. The germline V gene has CDR1 SGHRS and CDR2 YFSETQ. CDR3 nucleotide sequence: TGCGCCAGCAGCTTGATCCCAGGGGTTTGGGAGAACACTGAAGCTTTCTTT. It codes for CASSLIPGVWENTEAFF.

This clone was seen a few times. This sequence joins TRBV19 and TRBJ2-5; 9 bases are shared with TRBD1. The trim removed 5 bases at V and 4 bases at J, leaving 5 bases unmatched. The CDR3 totals 14 residues. Germline CDR1 is LNHDA and CDR2 is SQIVND (reference sequence). The CDR3: CASSPNRGLETQYF. The DNA of the CDR3 is TGTGCCAGTAGTCCCAACAGGGGGCTAGAGACCCAGTACTTC.

There are a few counts of this clone. This chain joins TRBV18 and TRBJ1-5; D gene ambiguous. The length of the CDR3 is 16 residues. V gave up 4 bases and J gave up 0 bases, with 13 bases separating them. The germline V gene has CDR1 KGHSH and CDR2 LQKENI. The CDR3 sequence is CASSRTGSGSNQPQHF. For the CDR3, the DNA is TGTGCCAGCTCACGAACTGGGTCGGGTAGCAATCAGCCCCAGCATTTT.

This chain connects TRBV18 to TRBJ2-2, with unresolved D. From germline, CDR1 is KGHSH and CDR2 LQKENI. Trimming removed 4 bases from V and 7 bases from J, with 7 bases in between. CDR3 length: 12 amino acids. The CDR3 nucleotides are TGTGCCAGCTCACTTGAGGTCGGGGAGCTGTTTTTT. Amino acids: CASSLEVGELFF.

The chain links TRBV30 to TRBJ2-7; D is perhaps TRBD1 (6 bases). V lost 5 bases and J lost 2, with 10 bases in between. Germline values: CDR1 GTSNPN, CDR2 SVGIG (reference sequence). This CDR3 is built from 12 residues. The CDR3 DNA is TGTGCCTGGCAGGGGATTACCTACGAGCAGTACTTC. It translates to CAWQGITYEQYF. The variable domain in full, completed from reference TRBV30 and TRBJ2-7, reads SQTIHQWPATLVQPVGSPLSLECTVEGTSNPNLYWYRQAAGRGLQLLFYSVGIGQISSEVPQNLSASRPQDRQFILSSKKLLLSDSGFYLCAWQGITYEQYFGPGTRLTVT.

This sequence joins TRBV5-8 and TRBJ1-6, with D perhaps TRBD1 (6 bases). This CDR3 has 16 residues. Germline values: CDR1 SGHTS, CDR2 YDEGEE. V lost 2 bases, J lost 1 base, and 10 bases lay in between. CDR3 loop: CASSLLRGSYNSPLHF. In nucleotides, the CDR3 is TGTGCCAGCAGCTTACTCAGGGGTTCCTATAATTCACCCCTCCACTTT.

The V gene is TRBV7-9, the J gene TRBJ2-1, with D possibly being TRBD1 (5 bases). There are 12 residues in the CDR3. Germline V gives CDR1 SEHNR, CDR2 FQNEAQ (reference sequence). V was clipped by 2 bases and J by 9 bases, with 8 bases between them. The CDR3 DNA is TGTGCCAGCAGCTTACCAGGGTCTGAGCAGTTCTTC. It specifies CASSLPGSEQFF.

The chain combines TRBV11-3 with TRBJ2-3, with D possibly TRBD2 on 5 matching bases. V lost 5 bases and J 0 bases, leaving 12 bases between the germline ends. This CDR3 region has 15 residues. Germline V gene data show CDR1 as SGHNT and CDR2 as YENEEA. The CDR3, as DNA: TGTGCCAGCAGCGCTACTAGAGCTAGCACAGATACGCAGTATTTT. Translated: CASSATRASTDTQYF.

This chain joins TRBV12-5 and TRBJ2-3, with 11 positions matching TRBD2. This CDR3 is built from 15 residues. V lost 1 base, J lost 4 bases, and 1 base stayed unmatched. Looked up from germline, CDR1 is LGHNT and CDR2 is FRNRAP. CDR3 coding DNA: TGTGCTAGTGGTTTGGGTAGCGGGGGGGCAGATACGCAGTATTTT. As protein: CASGLGSGGADTQYF.

This chain joins TRBV5-1 and TRBJ1-6, with D perhaps matching TRBD1 (6 bases). Trimming left V 7 bases short and J 5 bases short, with 10 bases between. Germline values: CDR1 SGHRS, CDR2 YFSETQ. This CDR3 comprises 13 residues. CDR3 loop: CASSDRHNSPLHF. The CDR3 bases are TGCGCCAGCTCTGACAGGCATAATTCACCCCTCCACTTT.

The gene calls are TRBV5-4 and TRBJ1-6; 7 bases fit TRBD1. V was pared by 4 bases and J by 6 bases, with 10 bases of the junction left unmatched. Germline lookup yields CDR1 SGHNT and CDR2 YYREEE (reference sequence). This CDR3 is built from 16 residues. The CDR3 reads CASSVGGTAFNSPLHF. The CDR3 region has the DNA TGTGCCAGCAGCGTTGGAGGGACAGCTTTTAATTCACCCCTCCACTTT. Filled out from reference TRBV5-4 and TRBJ1-6, the complete variable domain reads ETGVTQSPTHLIKTRGQQVTLRCSSQSGHNTVSWYQQALGQGPQFIFQYYREEENGRGNFPPRFSGLQFPNYSSELNVNALELDDSALYLCASSVGGTAFNSPLHFGNGTRLTVT.

J is TRBJ2-1 and V is TRBV6-1, with 7 bases fitting TRBD2. With V trimmed by 4 bases and J by 10 bases, 19 bases remained unmatched. Germline V gene data show CDR1 as MNHNS and CDR2 as SASEGT. The CDR3 is 17 amino acids. The chain's CDR3 is CASSGAVAGVTYGEQFF. In DNA form, the CDR3 reads TGTGCCAGCAGTGGGGCGGTGGCGGGGGTAACTTATGGCGAGCAGTTCTTC.

CDR3 bases: TGTGCCAGCAGCCAAGCTTTCAGGGGTGGTGAGACCCAGTACTTC. Its protein is CASSQAFRGGETQYF. The chain employs TRBV3-1 (or the pseudogene TRBV3-2) and TRBJ2-5, with a possible D match to TRBD1 (6 bases). Trimming took off 1 base at V and 5 bases at J, with 14 bases between the two ends. Germline assignment: CDR1 LGHDT and CDR2 YNNKEL (reference sequence). CDR3 length: 15 residues.

The chain links TRBV29-1 to TRBJ1-2; the D is unclear. CDR1 is SQVTM, CDR2 ANQGSEA, per germline. Trimming left V 3 bases short and J 5 bases short, with 10 bases between. The CDR3 has 12 residues. The CDR3 sequence: CSVEFSGYGYTF. CDR3 nucleotide sequence: TGCAGCGTTGAGTTCTCCGGTTATGGCTACACCTTC. Drawing the rest from reference TRBV29-1 and TRBJ1-2, the complete variable domain is SAVISQKPSRDICQRGTSLTIQCQVDSQVTMMFWYRQQPGQSLTLIATANQGSEATYESGFVIDKFPISRPNLTFSTLTVSNMSPEDSSIYLCSVEFSGYGYTFGSGTRLTVV.

This clone was recorded a few times. V and J are TRBV9 and TRBJ1-2; tentatively, D is TRBD1 (6 bases). The germline V gene encodes CDR1 SGDLS and CDR2 YYNGEE. This CDR3 spans 15 amino acids. Trimming left V 2 bases short and J 5 bases short, with 16 bases between. The CDR3 DNA reads TGTGCCAGCAGCGTCTCAACAGGGTTACGGTATGGCTACACCTTC. It encodes CASSVSTGLRYGYTF.

The J gene is TRBJ2-5, the V gene TRBV2; 7 positions agree with TRBD1. This CDR3 has 14 amino acids. Trimming took 8 bases from V and 5 from J; bases not matched to a gene: 11. The germline CDR1 and CDR2 sequences are SNHLY and FYNNEI. CDR3 amino acids: CASYEVGGRETQYF. The CDR3, as DNA: TGTGCCAGCTATGAAGTAGGGGGCCGGGAGACCCAGTACTTC.

The sample holds a few counts of this clone. The J gene is TRBJ1-3, the V gene TRBV12-3 or TRBV12-4; D is unresolved. The length of the CDR3 is 13 residues. The V gene lost 2 bases and the J gene lost 0 bases, with 2 bases spanning the gap. CDR3 bases: TGTGCCAGCAGTTTACACTCTGGAAACACCATATATTTT. Its translation is CASSLHSGNTIYF.

J is TRBJ1-1 and V is TRBV5-1; 12 nucleotides line up with TRBD1. V shed 6 bases, J shed 5 bases, and the junction held 11 bases outside the gene matches. CDR1 is SGHRS, CDR2 YFSETQ, per germline. The CDR3 spans 16 residues. The CDR3 coding sequence is TGCGCCAGCAAATCAGGGGACAGGGGGCTAGGGACTGAAGCTTTCTTT. Translation gives CASKSGDRGLGTEAFF. The full variable domain, its missing parts supplied by reference TRBV5-1 and TRBJ1-1, is KAGVTQTPRYLIKTRGQQVTLSCSPISGHRSVSWYQQTPGQGLQFLFEYFSETQRNKGNFPGRFSGRQFSNSRSEMNVSTLELGDSALYLCASKSGDRGLGTEAFFGQGTRLTVV.

The chain combines TRBV6-5 with TRBJ2-7; 7 bases line up with TRBD1. J lost 3 bases, V lost 6 bases, and 8 bases had no gene match. In germline, CDR1 is MNHEY, CDR2 SVGAGI. This CDR3 has 14 residues. CDR3 coding DNA: TGTGCCAGCAGGGGGACAGTAAGACTCTACGAGCAGTACGTC. This gives the protein CASRGTVRLYEQYV.